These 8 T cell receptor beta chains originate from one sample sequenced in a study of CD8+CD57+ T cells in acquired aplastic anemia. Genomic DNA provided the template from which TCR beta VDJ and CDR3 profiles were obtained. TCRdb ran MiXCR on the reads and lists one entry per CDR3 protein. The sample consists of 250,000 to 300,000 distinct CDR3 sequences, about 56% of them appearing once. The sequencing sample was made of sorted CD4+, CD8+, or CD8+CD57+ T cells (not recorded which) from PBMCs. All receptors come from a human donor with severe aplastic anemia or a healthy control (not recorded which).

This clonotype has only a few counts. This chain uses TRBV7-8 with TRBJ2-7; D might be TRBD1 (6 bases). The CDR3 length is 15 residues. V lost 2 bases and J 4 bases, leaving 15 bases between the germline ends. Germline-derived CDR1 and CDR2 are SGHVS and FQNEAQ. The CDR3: CASSLRGQGSYEQYF. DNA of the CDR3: TGTGCCAGCAGCTTACGGGGACAAGGGTCGTACGAGCAGTACTTC. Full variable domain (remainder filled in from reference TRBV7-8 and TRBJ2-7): GAGVSQSPRYKVAKRGQDVALRCDPISGHVSLFWYQQALGQGPEFLTYFQNEAQLDKSGLPSDRFFAERPEGSVSTLKIQRTQQEDSAVYLCASSLRGQGSYEQYFGPGTRLTVT.

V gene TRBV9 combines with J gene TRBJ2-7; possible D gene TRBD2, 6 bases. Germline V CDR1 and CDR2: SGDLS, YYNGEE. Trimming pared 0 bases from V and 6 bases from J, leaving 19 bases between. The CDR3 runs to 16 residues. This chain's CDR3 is CASSVVGGIGRAEQYF. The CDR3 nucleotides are TGTGCCAGCAGCGTAGTTGGCGGGATAGGTCGAGCCGAGCAGTACTTC.

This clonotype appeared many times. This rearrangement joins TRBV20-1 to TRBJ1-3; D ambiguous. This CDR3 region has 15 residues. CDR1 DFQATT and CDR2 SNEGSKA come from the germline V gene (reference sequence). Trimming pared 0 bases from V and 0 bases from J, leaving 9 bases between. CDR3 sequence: CSARDYRDSGNTIYF. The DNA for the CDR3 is TGCAGTGCTAGAGATTACCGCGACTCTGGAAACACCATATATTTT.

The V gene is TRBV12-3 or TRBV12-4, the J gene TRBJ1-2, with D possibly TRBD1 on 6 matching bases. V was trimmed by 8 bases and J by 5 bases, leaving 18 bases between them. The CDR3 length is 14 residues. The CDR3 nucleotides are TGTGCCAGCGGGGACCCGGGGGCCGATTATGGCTACACCTTC. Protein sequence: CASGDPGADYGYTF.

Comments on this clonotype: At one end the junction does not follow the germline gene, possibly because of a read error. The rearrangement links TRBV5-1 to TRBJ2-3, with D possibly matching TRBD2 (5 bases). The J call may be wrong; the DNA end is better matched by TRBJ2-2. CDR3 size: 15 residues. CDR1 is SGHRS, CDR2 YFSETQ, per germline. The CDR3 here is CASSLRPGRAGELFF. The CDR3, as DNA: TGTGCCAGCAGCTTACGGCCGGGAAGGGCCGGGGAGCTGTTTTTT.

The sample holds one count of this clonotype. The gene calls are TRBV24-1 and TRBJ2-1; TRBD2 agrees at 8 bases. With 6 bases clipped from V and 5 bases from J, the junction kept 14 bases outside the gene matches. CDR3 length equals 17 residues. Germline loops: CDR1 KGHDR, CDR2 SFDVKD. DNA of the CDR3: TGTGCCACCAGTTACTCCGCGACTAGCGCATATAACAATGAGCAGTTCTTC. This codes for CATSYSATSAYNNEQFF.

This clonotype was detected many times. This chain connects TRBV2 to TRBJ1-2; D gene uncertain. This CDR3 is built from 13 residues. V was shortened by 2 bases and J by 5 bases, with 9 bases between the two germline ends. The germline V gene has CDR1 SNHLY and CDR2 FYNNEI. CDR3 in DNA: TGTGCCAGCAGTGAATCCCACGGGTATGGCTACACCTTC. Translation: CASSESHGYGYTF. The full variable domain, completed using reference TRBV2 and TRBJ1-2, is EPEVTQTPSHQVTQMGQEVILRCVPISNHLYFYWYRQILGQKVEFLVSFYNNEISEKSEIFDDQFSVERPDGSNFTLKIRSTKLEDSAMYFCASSESHGYGYTFGSGTRLTVV.

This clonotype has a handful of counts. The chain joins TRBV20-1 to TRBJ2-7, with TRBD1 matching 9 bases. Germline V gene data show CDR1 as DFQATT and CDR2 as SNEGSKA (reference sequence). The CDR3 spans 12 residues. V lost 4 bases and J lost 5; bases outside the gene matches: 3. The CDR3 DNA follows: TGCAGTGCTAACAGGGGGCTCAACGAGCAGTACTTC. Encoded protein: CSANRGLNEQYF.